The 14 T cell receptor beta chains in this list originate from one sample, sequenced in a study of blood T cell repertoires in COVID-19. Generated by immunoSEQ multiplex PCR, the TCRdb table keeps only in-frame clones and is missing some. The table lists tens of thousands of clones, about 92% of them singletons. Sequences were obtained from peripheral blood. These TCRs come from a human donor in a cohort sampled during active COVID-19.

V is TRBV30 and J is TRBJ1-2; 7 bases agree with TRBD1. The CDR3 runs 18 residues. V lost 3 bases, J lost 0 bases, and 16 bases stayed unmatched. CDR1 and CDR2 (germline): GTSNPN, SVGIG (reference sequence). The DNA of the CDR3 is TGTGCCTGGAGGGGTCGCCACCAACAGGGGATGACTAACTATGGCTACACCTTC. This sequence encodes CAWRGRHQQGMTNYGYTF.

This chain uses TRBV4-1 with TRBJ2-7, with a possible D match to TRBD2 (6 bases). The CDR3 has 15 residues. V was pared by 0 bases and J by 1 base, with 10 bases between. Germline assignment: CDR1 MGHRA and CDR2 YSYEKL. CDR3 region: CASSQERSGSYEQYF. In DNA, the CDR3 is TGCGCCAGCAGCCAAGAACGTAGCGGATCCTACGAGCAGTACTTC.

The V gene is TRBV6-5, the J gene TRBJ1-5; TRBD1 matches 8 bases. The CDR3 runs 14 residues. The V gene's germline CDR1 is MNHEY and CDR2 SVGAGI. Unmatched junction bases numbered 5, after V lost 6 bases and J lost 4 bases. This CDR3 reads CASSAGQGNQPQHF. CDR3 DNA sequence: TGTGCCAGCAGCGCCGGACAGGGTAATCAGCCCCAGCATTTT.

The rearrangement joins TRBV7-8 to TRBJ2-3, with 9 bases identical to TRBD2. The CDR3 totals 17 residues. After removal of 1 base from V and 4 bases from J, the junction contained 9 bases not matched to a gene. Per germline, CDR1 SGHVS and CDR2 FQNEAQ. This CDR3 is CASSLVLRGRASDTQYF. The DNA for the CDR3 is TGTGCCAGCAGCTTAGTATTGCGCGGGAGGGCCTCAGATACGCAGTATTTT.

The V call is TRBV6-5, the J call TRBJ1-1; 7 bases line up with TRBD1. Germline V gives CDR1 MNHEY, CDR2 SVGAGI. Trimming at V came to 7 bases and at J to 5 bases, leaving 7 bases not matched to a gene. CDR3 length: 13 residues. This CDR3 reads CASNRQGSTEAFF. CDR3 DNA sequence: TGTGCCAGCAACCGACAGGGTTCTACTGAAGCTTTCTTT.

The chain has TRBV24-1 and TRBJ2-3; 9 positions agree with TRBD2. The germline CDR1 and CDR2 sequences are KGHDR and SFDVKD. V was pared by 3 bases and J by 4 bases, with 10 bases of the junction left unmatched. The length of the CDR3 is 17 residues. In DNA, the CDR3 is TGTGCCACCAGTGATACTTCTAGCGGGGATAGGGCAGATACGCAGTATTTT. Its protein is CATSDTSSGDRADTQYF.

The chain links TRBV7-8 to TRBJ2-4, with 8 nucleotides matching TRBD2. Trimming took 5 bases from V and 0 from J; bases not matched to a gene: 9. Germline assignment: CDR1 SGHVS and CDR2 FQNEAQ. CDR3 length equals 17 residues. The CDR3 nucleotides are TGTGCCAGCAGCAGACCCGAGCGGGGGATAGCCAAAAACATTCAGTACTTC. As protein: CASSRPERGIAKNIQYF.

The gene calls are TRBV30 and TRBJ2-3; D remains ambiguous. Trimming stripped 1 base from V and 2 bases from J, with 10 bases between. The CDR3 has 14 residues. Germline values: CDR1 GTSNPN, CDR2 SVGIG (reference sequence). CDR3: CAWSGWQVTDTQYF. The DNA for the CDR3 is TGTGCCTGGAGTGGTTGGCAGGTCACAGATACGCAGTATTTT.

J is TRBJ2-1 and V is TRBV6-2 or TRBV6-3, with unresolved D. Trimming removed 6 bases at V and 9 bases at J, with 12 bases between. The CDR3 sequence is 12 residues long. Germline values: CDR1 MNHEY, CDR2 SVGEGT. CDR3 sequence: CASSPEEGEQFF. In DNA, the CDR3 is TGTGCCAGCAGCCCCGAGGAAGGTGAGCAGTTCTTC.

This chain links TRBV10-3 with TRBJ1-2; the D is unclear. Trimming took off 3 bases at V and 0 bases at J, with 5 bases between the two ends. The CDR3 is 13 amino acids. In germline, CDR1 is ENHRY, CDR2 SYGVKD. The DNA for the CDR3 is TGTGCCATCAGTGATCCGTCTAACTATGGCTACACCTTC. Encoded protein: CAISDPSNYGYTF.

The J gene is TRBJ1-1, the V gene TRBV19, with D maybe TRBD1 (6 bases). V was trimmed by 0 bases and J by 7 bases, leaving 9 bases between them. The length of the CDR3 is 13 residues. Germline CDR1 is LNHDA and CDR2 is SQIVND (reference sequence). CDR3 nucleotide sequence: TGTGCCAGTAGTATAGACCGGACAGTTGAAGCTTTCTTT. As protein: CASSIDRTVEAFF.

The rearrangement uses TRBV19 and TRBJ2-2, with 10 bases identical to TRBD1. Unmatched junction bases numbered 5, after V lost 6 bases and J lost 4 bases. Germline V gene data show CDR1 as LNHDA and CDR2 as SQIVND (reference sequence). The CDR3 totals 15 residues. Written as DNA, the CDR3 is TGTGCCAGTAGGACAGGGGGCAGAGGCACCGGGGAGCTGTTTTTT. Protein sequence: CASRTGGRGTGELFF.

The genes are TRBV5-5 and TRBJ2-7; tentatively, D is TRBD2 (6 bases). This CDR3 region has 13 residues. V shed 4 bases and J shed 6 bases, with 14 bases lying between them. Germline-derived CDR1 and CDR2 are SGHKS and YYEKEE (reference sequence). The CDR3 DNA reads as TGTGCCAGCAGCAACTTAGCGGTTCTCGAGCAGTACTTC. Its translation: CASSNLAVLEQYF.

V usage is TRBV27 and J usage is TRBJ1-2; tentatively, D is TRBD1 (5 bases). Germline values: CDR1 MNHEY, CDR2 SMNVEV (reference sequence). The CDR3 loop spans 14 amino acids. Trimming removed 7 bases from V and 2 bases from J, with 14 bases in between. The CDR3 DNA reads TGTGCCAGCAAACGGGCGGGGGACAACTATGGCTACACCTTC. Translating it yields CASKRAGDNYGYTF.